The T cell receptor (beta chain) described here comes from a study of blood T cell repertoires in COVID-19. Original handling: Counts of nucleated cells, estimated from reference gene primer amplification, were obtained. Method: immunoSEQ multiplex PCR; TCRdb's copy keeps in-frame clones and lacks some. V, J and clone size derive from that table, while D and trimming were established from the DNA sequence. The sample lists about 74,000 clones, around 80% occurring once. The CDR3 runs 12 residues. Looked up from germline, CDR1 is SNHLY and CDR2 is FYNNEI. Losses at the gene ends were 10 bases for V and 0 bases for J; bases not matched to a gene: 2.

Sequenced material: peripheral blood. This chain uses TRBV2 with TRBJ1-2; 7 nucleotides agree with TRBD1. This TCR derives from a human donor in a cohort sampled during active COVID-19. CDR3 bases: TGTGCCAATACAGGGGCTAACTATGGCTACACCTTC. Amino acid sequence: CANTGANYGYTF.